Presented here are 32 T cell receptor beta chains from one specimen sequenced in a study of cytomegalovirus exposure and HLA in healthy donors. Sequencing was performed with immunoSEQ multiplex PCR; in TCRdb, only in-frame clones are kept and a portion is missing. The table records 70,000 to 95,000 clones, approximately 93% of them present only once. Sequencing input: PBMCs. The receptors stem from a woman aged 25 to 39 in good health and CMV-seronegative.

This clone has just one count. The rearrangement uses TRBV18 and TRBJ1-2; no clear D gene. The CDR3 is 15 residues long. V dropped 2 bases and J dropped 4 bases, with 14 bases sitting between them. Germline V CDR1 and CDR2: KGHSH, LQKENI. The CDR3 loop reads CASSPAFEDSYGYTF. CDR3 nucleotide sequence: TGTGCCAGCTCACCAGCTTTCGAGGATTCCTATGGCTACACCTTC. Full variable domain (remainder filled in from reference TRBV18 and TRBJ1-2): NAGVMQNPRHLVRRRGQEARLRCSPMKGHSHVYWYRQLPEEGLKFMVYLQKENIIDESGMPKERFSAEFPKEGPSILRIQQVVRGDSAAYFCASSPAFEDSYGYTFGSGTRLTVV.

V is TRBV13 and J is TRBJ2-2, with a weak D call TRBD2 (5 bases). This CDR3 region has 15 residues. V was pared by 0 bases and J by 5 bases, with 10 bases between. The germline CDR1 and CDR2 sequences are PRHDT and FYEKMQ (reference sequence). CDR3: CASSLGLAGTGELFF. CDR3 sequence (DNA): TGTGCCAGCAGCTTAGGCCTAGCAGGAACCGGGGAGCTGTTTTTT.

The CDR3 loop is CASSYDRELYEQYF. DNA of the CDR3: TGTGCCAGCAGTTACGACAGGGAACTCTACGAGCAGTACTTC. The rearrangement joins TRBV6-5 to TRBJ2-7; TRBD1 matches at 7 bases. The CDR3 consists of 14 residues. Germline values: CDR1 MNHEY, CDR2 SVGAGI. V dropped 2 bases and J dropped 3; count of bases not matched to a gene: 4.

The V and J genes are TRBV21-1 and TRBJ1-2. TRBV21-1 is shown as a pseudogene. This CDR3 region has 17 residues. The chain's CDR3 is CASSKEGGHQTNYGYTF. Written as DNA, the CDR3 is TGTGCCAGCAGCAAAGAGGGGGGGCACCAAACTAACTATGGCTACACCTTC.

The chain recombines TRBV5-1 with TRBJ2-5; D perhaps matches TRBD2 (6 bases). The CDR3 extends over 14 amino acids. Trimming cost V 2 bases and J 5 bases, with 13 bases left between them. Germline-derived CDR1 and CDR2 are SGHRS and YFSETQ. The CDR3 DNA reads as TGCGCCAGCAGCTTTGAAGGGGCGGGGGAGACCCAGTACTTC. It specifies CASSFEGAGETQYF.

The rearrangement joins TRBV28 to TRBJ2-7; 7 bases fit TRBD1. Germline assignment: CDR1 MDHEN and CDR2 SYDVKM. With V trimmed by 6 bases and J by 0 bases, 8 bases remained unmatched. This CDR3 is 15 amino acids long. CDR3 nucleotides: TGTGCCAGCAGATGGCAGACAGGGAGCTCCTACGAGCAGTACTTC. Protein sequence: CASRWQTGSSYEQYF.

This chain links TRBV5-5 with TRBJ2-1; tentative D call: TRBD1 (6 bases). V lost 3 bases and J 6 bases, leaving 19 bases between the germline ends. The CDR3 runs 16 residues. Per germline, CDR1 SGHKS and CDR2 YYEKEE (reference sequence). DNA of the CDR3: TGTGCCAGCAGCTCGTTAGTTGGCAGGGGCGTCAATGAGCAGTTCTTC. This gives the protein CASSSLVGRGVNEQFF.

The genes are TRBV18 and TRBJ2-7, with a tentative D call TRBD1 (6 bases). Trimming shortened V by 4 bases and J by 1 base, and 11 bases separated the two germline ends. Germline V gives CDR1 KGHSH, CDR2 LQKENI. This CDR3 region has 14 residues. Here the CDR3 reads CASSLEGVSYEQYF. In DNA, the CDR3 is TGTGCCAGCTCACTAGAGGGGGTATCCTACGAGCAGTACTTC. Full variable domain (rest looked up from reference TRBV18 and TRBJ2-7): NAGVMQNPRHLVRRRGQEARLRCSPMKGHSHVYWYRQLPEEGLKFMVYLQKENIIDESGMPKERFSAEFPKEGPSILRIQQVVRGDSAAYFCASSLEGVSYEQYFGPGTRLTVT.

This chain links TRBV6-5 with TRBJ1-4, with 9 bases identical to TRBD1. This CDR3 spans 13 amino acids. V was clipped by 7 bases and J by 7 bases; unmatched bases: 4. Germline lookup yields CDR1 MNHEY and CDR2 SVGAGI. The CDR3 sequence: CASKQGAREKLFF. The CDR3 DNA reads as TGTGCCAGCAAACAGGGGGCGCGTGAAAAACTGTTTTTT.

CDR3 sequence (DNA): TGTGCCAGCAGCTTAGGGGGCAGTGAGCAGTTCTTC. It yields the protein CASSLGGSEQFF. The chain recombines TRBV11-3 with TRBJ2-1, with D perhaps TRBD1 (5 bases). Germline CDR1 SGHNT, CDR2 YENEEA. The germline V and J ends were trimmed by 1 base and 9 bases, with 7 bases remaining between them. The CDR3 has 12 residues.

The chain couples TRBV6-5 to TRBJ2-1; TRBD1 might be the D (5 bases). Germline V gene data show CDR1 as MNHEY and CDR2 as SVGAGI. The CDR3 has 11 residues. The ends were cut back, 6 bases at V and 7 bases at J, with 7 bases in the middle. Written as DNA, the CDR3 is TGTGCCAGCAGCCAGGGAAATGAGCAGTTCTTC. This sequence encodes CASSQGNEQFF.

The CDR3 here is CASSLISGMNTGELFF. Written as DNA, the CDR3 is TGCGCCAGCAGCTTGATTAGCGGGATGAACACCGGGGAGCTGTTTTTT. The rearrangement links TRBV5-1 to TRBJ2-2, with 8 bases identical to TRBD2. The V gene's germline CDR1 is SGHRS and CDR2 YFSETQ. With 1 base clipped from V and 1 base from J, the junction kept 3 bases outside the gene matches. This CDR3 is built from 16 residues.

This clone appeared a single time. The chain has TRBV9 and TRBJ2-2; D gene ambiguous. V lost 2 bases, J lost 1 base, and 15 bases lay in between. The CDR3 has 17 residues. Germline CDR1 is SGDLS and CDR2 is YYNGEE. CDR3 amino acids: CASSVEFWQENTGELFF. DNA of the CDR3: TGTGCCAGCAGCGTCGAATTCTGGCAGGAGAACACCGGGGAGCTGTTTTTT.

The chain employs TRBV5-1 and TRBJ2-2; the match to TRBD1 covers 11 bases. V lost 4 bases, J lost 6 bases, and 5 bases stayed unmatched. Looked up from germline, CDR1 is SGHRS and CDR2 is YFSETQ. The CDR3 runs 15 residues. This CDR3 is CASSPRDRGSGELFF. CDR3 nucleotide sequence: TGCGCCAGCAGCCCACGGGACAGGGGGTCCGGGGAGCTGTTTTTT.

This clone showed up just a few times. The V and J genes are TRBV10-3 and TRBJ2-7; no clear D. Trimming pared 3 bases from V and 4 bases from J, leaving 7 bases between. The germline gives CDR1 ENHRY, CDR2 SYGVKD. This CDR3 is built from 12 residues. The CDR3 DNA sequence: TGTGCCATCAGTGAATCGGGTTACGAGCAGTACTTC. As protein: CAISESGYEQYF.

This rearrangement joins TRBV18 to TRBJ2-3; 12 bases align to TRBD1. This CDR3 is 17 amino acids long. The V and J ends lost 3 bases and 0 bases, in that order; junction bases with no gene match: 4. Germline-derived CDR1 and CDR2 are KGHSH and LQKENI. The CDR3 DNA reads as TGTGCCAGCTCACCTGGGACAGGGGGCCCTAGCACAGATACGCAGTATTTT. This codes for CASSPGTGGPSTDTQYF.

V and J are TRBV11-1 and TRBJ2-5, with 8 nucleotides matching TRBD2. V was clipped by 5 bases and J by 9 bases; unmatched bases: 8. The CDR3 consists of 13 residues. Germline CDR1 is SGHAT and CDR2 is FQDESV (reference sequence). This CDR3 reads CASSHTSGGAQYF. The CDR3 DNA reads as TGTGCCAGCAGCCATACTAGCGGTGGAGCCCAGTACTTC.

This chain uses TRBV10-3 with TRBJ1-4; TRBD1 matches at 9 bases. The ends lost 2 bases at V and 7 bases at J; junction bases unmatched: 2. CDR3 length equals 14 residues. Germline loops: CDR1 ENHRY, CDR2 SYGVKD. The DNA of the CDR3 is TGTGCCATCAGTGAGGGGACAGGGAGTGAAAAACTGTTTTTT. Residues: CAISEGTGSEKLFF.

This sequence joins TRBV6-5 and TRBJ2-7; D is uncertain. This CDR3 contains 14 residues. Deletions cut 2 bases from V and 0 bases from J, with 8 bases between. Germline CDR1 and CDR2: MNHEY and SVGAGI. Here the CDR3 DNA reads TGTGCCAGCAGTTACGACTGGAGCTCCTACGAGCAGTACTTC. Its protein product is CASSYDWSSYEQYF.

The V call is TRBV9, the J call TRBJ1-3; 7 bases match TRBD1. V lost 3 bases and J lost 4; bases outside the gene matches: 16. Germline loops: CDR1 SGDLS, CDR2 YYNGEE. This CDR3 has 18 residues. The DNA of the CDR3 is TGTGCCAGCAGCGGTACCGGGACAGCCAGGCTGAGGGGAAACACCATATATTTT. Translation gives CASSGTGTARLRGNTIYF. Combining the CDR3 with reference TRBV9 and TRBJ1-3 gives the whole variable domain DSGVTQTPKHLITATGQRVTLRCSPRSGDLSVYWYQQSLDQGLQFLIQYYNGEERAKGNILERFSAQQFPDLHSELNLSSLELGDSALYFCASSGTGTARLRGNTIYFGEGSWLTVV.

The chain is built from TRBV19 and TRBJ2-5; D possibly corresponds to TRBD2 (5 bases). This CDR3 comprises 14 residues. Germline CDR1 reads LNHDA; CDR2 reads SQIVND (reference sequence). Between the trimmed V and J ends, which lost 3 bases and 5 bases, there was a span of 13 bases. The CDR3 loop is CASSISGGRETQYF. In DNA, the CDR3 is TGTGCCAGTAGTATTTCCGGAGGACGGGAGACCCAGTACTTC.

The chain uses TRBV7-2 and TRBJ2-7; D gene uncertain. The length of the CDR3 is 15 residues. Germline CDR1 is SGHTA and CDR2 is FQGNSA. Trimming cost V 5 bases and J 5 bases, with 19 bases left between them. The CDR3 region is CASSLPLTAVNEQYF. DNA for the CDR3: TGTGCCAGCAGCCTCCCTTTAACAGCCGTAAACGAGCAGTACTTC. The variable domain in full, with the rest retrieved from reference TRBV7-2 and TRBJ2-7, is GAGVSQSPSNKVTEKGKDVELRCDPISGHTALYWYRQSLGQGLEFLIYFQGNSAPDKSGLPSDRFSAERTGGSVSTLTIQRTQQEDSAVYLCASSLPLTAVNEQYFGPGTRLTVT.

This sequence joins TRBV7-9 and TRBJ1-6; perhaps TRBD1 as D (6 bases). Germline V gives CDR1 SEHNR, CDR2 FQNEAQ (reference sequence). V was cut by 4 bases and J by 7 bases, with 17 bases left in between. This CDR3 is 16 amino acids long. The CDR3 here is CASSSPQGRGNSPLHF. For the CDR3, the DNA is TGTGCCAGCAGCTCTCCCCAGGGGAGAGGGAATTCACCCCTCCACTTT.

The genes are TRBV18 and TRBJ2-3; D is possibly TRBD2 (6 bases). Germline V CDR1 and CDR2: KGHSH, LQKENI. Trimming removed 6 bases at V and 2 bases at J, with 12 bases between. The CDR3 totals 14 residues. CDR3 DNA sequence: TGTGCCAGCTCTGCCACTAGCTACACAGATACGCAGTATTTT. It translates to CASSATSYTDTQYF.

CDR3 DNA sequence: TGTGCCAGCAGCTTAGTCCTCGGTGGGGCCAACGTCCTGACTTTC. It translates to CASSLVLGGANVLTF. The rearrangement uses TRBV11-2 and TRBJ2-6, with no clear D. The V end lost 1 base, the J end lost 3 bases, and 7 bases lay between the germline ends. CDR3 size: 15 residues. Germline CDR1 reads SGHAT; CDR2 reads FQNNGV. Full variable domain (missing parts from reference TRBV11-2 and TRBJ2-6): EAGVAQSPRYKIIEKRQSVAFWCNPISGHATLYWYQQILGQGPKLLIQFQNNGVVDDSQLPKDRFSAERLKGVDSTLKIQPAKLEDSAVYLCASSLVLGGANVLTFGAGSRLTVL.

V and J are TRBV5-1 and TRBJ2-1, with 7 nucleotides matching TRBD2. Germline V gene sequence: CDR1 SGHRS, CDR2 YFSETQ. Trimming cost V 5 bases and J 0 bases; bases outside gene matches: 2. This CDR3 spans 14 amino acids. The DNA of the CDR3 is TGCGCCAGCAGTGGGGGGGACTCCTACAATGAGCAGTTCTTC. The encoded protein is CASSGGDSYNEQFF.

The chain couples TRBV5-1 to TRBJ2-1; TRBD2 agrees at 11 bases. Per the germline V gene, CDR1 is SGHRS and CDR2 is YFSETQ. The CDR3 sequence is 16 residues long. After removal of 4 bases from V and 6 bases from J, the junction contained 9 bases not matched to a gene. The CDR3 region is CASSVSGTSGGNEQFF. CDR3 sequence (DNA): TGCGCCAGCAGCGTATCCGGGACTAGCGGTGGCAATGAGCAGTTCTTC.

V gene TRBV7-9 combines with J gene TRBJ1-1; TRBD1 is a possible D gene (6 bases). CDR3 length: 15 amino acids. Per the germline V gene, CDR1 is SEHNR and CDR2 is FQNEAQ (reference sequence). V shed 5 bases and J shed 2 bases, with 15 bases lying between them. The CDR3 DNA reads as TGTGCCAGCAGCCCCCCGACAGGAGTCAACACTGAAGCTTTCTTT. Amino acid sequence: CASSPPTGVNTEAFF.

The chain joins TRBV2 to TRBJ2-7, with 10 bases identical to TRBD1. This CDR3 spans 16 amino acids. The J segment lost 3 bases and the V segment lost 4 bases, leaving 9 bases of the junction unmatched. CDR1 is SNHLY, CDR2 FYNNEI, per germline. CDR3: CASSGDRGRGFYEQYF. In nucleotides, the CDR3 is TGTGCCAGCAGTGGGGACAGGGGCCGTGGGTTCTACGAGCAGTACTTC. The whole variable domain, filled in from reference TRBV2 and TRBJ2-7, reads EPEVTQTPSHQVTQMGQEVILRCVPISNHLYFYWYRQILGQKVEFLVSFYNNEISEKSEIFDDQFSVERPDGSNFTLKIRSTKLEDSAMYFCASSGDRGRGFYEQYFGPGTRLTVT.

The chain uses TRBV28 and TRBJ2-7, with D unresolved. The CDR3 is 19 amino acids. The ends were cut back, 2 bases at V and 2 bases at J, with 25 bases in the middle. CDR1 and CDR2 (germline): MDHEN, SYDVKM. The DNA for the CDR3 is TGTGCCAGCAGTTTAAATCCCATCTTAGGTGCCAGGATAGCCTACGAGCAGTACTTC. Its protein is CASSLNPILGARIAYEQYF.

V is TRBV7-2 and J is TRBJ1-2, with 11 bases lining up with TRBD1. This CDR3 is built from 15 residues. Germline CDR1 SGHTA, CDR2 FQGNSA. V trimming: 4 bases; J trimming: 7 bases; junction bases outside the gene matches: 8. CDR3 amino acids: CASSSRTGQGGGYTF. For the CDR3, the DNA is TGTGCCAGCAGCTCCCGAACGGGACAGGGGGGTGGCTACACCTTC.

The chain has TRBV10-1 and TRBJ2-1; perhaps TRBD2 as D (5 bases). Between the trimmed V and J ends, which lost 4 bases and 9 bases, there was a span of 19 bases. The CDR3 spans 15 residues. The germline CDR1 and CDR2 sequences are WNHNN and SYGVQD (reference sequence). The CDR3 here is CASSGITEIEGEQFF. The CDR3 coding sequence is TGCGCCAGCAGTGGGATAACCGAGATTGAGGGTGAGCAGTTCTTC.